This TCR beta chain was retrieved from a study of T cell repertoires in cytomegalovirus infection (dated by TCRdb to the late 2010s). Turning to the overall study: Donor HLA type was relevant to the analysis, as public TCR beta signatures indicated carriage of CMV infection together with the matching HLA type.

A remark on this clonotype: Its antigen is still unknown. No much larger clonotype is one base removed from it; base qualities were not supplied.

The listed sequencing device is Illumina HiSeq 1500. TCRdb reprocessing: public reads trimmed at Q25 with fastp, clones called with MiXCR, in-frame beta chains kept. Rows with a matching CDR3 protein are joined into one entry that keeps the most common DNA and genes. Here the sample has roughly 300,000 distinct CDR3 sequences; roughly 26% occur a single time. The top ten clonotypes cover roughly 13% of the sample. What the study reported, not specific to this receptor: In the ex vivo response, HLA-C-restricted CMV-specific TCR beta clonotypes were dominant, and in two of eight donors the single most frequent clonotype came from this HLA-C-restricted group. In both this cohort and an independent roughly 350-donor cohort, the cumulative frequency of public TCR beta family members distinguished carriers of CMV infection plus the relevant HLA type.

The CDR3 numbers 17 residues from cysteine through phenylalanine. The DNA shown is the 51-base CDR3, in frame from base 1. At the junction V is shortened by 0 bases and J by 3 bases, with 14 bases in between. As encoded in the germline V gene (reference sequence), CDR1 is LNHNV while CDR2 is YYDKDF. The receptor was isolated from a human donor in good health (CMV status not recorded). Some clones in this sample may be carry-over from other donors' samples. This chain joins TRBV15 to TRBJ1-4; the D region possibly corresponds to TRBD1 (5 bases align). The sample was PBMCs. At the DNA level, the sequence is TGTGCCACCAGCAGAGATATAGACAGCGGAGCTAATGAAAAACTGTTTTTT. It is translated as CATSRDIDSGANEKLFF.